This entry concerns a single T cell receptor (beta chain). Its antigen is still unknown. Nothing much larger sits one base from this clone, and base qualities are not available. These data come from a study of CD8 T cells in ankylosing spondylitis (dated by TCRdb to 2015 to 2018). Study-level background: The study profiled T cell receptor beta repertoires in healthy donors and ankylosing spondylitis patients to find disease-linked TCR variants. The full study cohort comprised 25 ankylosing spondylitis patients and roughly 110 healthy donors. Peripheral blood was sampled, and synovial fluid was also collected from ankylosing spondylitis patients.

For CDR1 and CDR2, the germline V gene lists SGHDN and FVKESK. The CDR3 runs 14 residues from the cysteine to the phenylalanine. The CDR3 DNA has 42 bases and is translated from base 1. V was cut back by 4 bases and J by 2 bases, leaving a gap of 12 bases between them. Overall study results and their limits: A CD8+ phenotype was shown by the disease-linked clones, which were found at relatively low frequencies in peripheral blood. Some motif variants had previously been reported in the synovial fluid and blood of reactive arthritis patients, which suggests shared mechanisms of disease initiation. A TCR beta motif of several highly homologous amino acid variants appeared characteristic of blood from ankylosing spondylitis patients. Significant enrichment of the disease-linked clones was reported in matched synovial fluid samples from ankylosing spondylitis patients.

This sample was sequenced with an Illumina HiSeq 2500. Quantitative 5'-RACE with molecular barcodes was used to prepare TCR beta libraries. From the authors' description of their analysis: A new computational method, built on a probabilistic model of VDJ rearrangement, was used to identify disease-linked TCR variants. TCRdb itself trimmed the public reads at Q25 with fastp, ran MiXCR and retained productive beta chains. CDR3 protein duplicates are merged, each entry listing the most common genes and DNA. V and J calls and clone size were set by TCRdb, not the authors. In this sample the table shows a few hundred thousand distinct CDR3 sequences, about a sixth of which occur a single time. Under 40% of the sample is in the top ten clones.

This sequence originates from a male donor with ankylosing spondylitis or in good health (not recorded which). Sample: blood, either unsorted or a sorted T cell fraction (not recorded which). This receptor chain uses TRBV14 and TRBJ2-7; TRBD2 is perhaps the D gene, given 5 matching bases. The bases are TGTGCCAGCAGCCCTTCTAGCCTTACCTACGAGCAGTACTTC. This gives the protein CASSPSSLTYEQYF.